The 18 T cell receptor beta chains below come from one sample, sequenced in a study of cytomegalovirus exposure and HLA in healthy donors. The PCR ran on 60 Vbeta and 13 Jbeta primers. Libraries were prepared by immunoSEQ multiplex PCR; TCRdb keeps only in-frame clonotypes and omits some of them. This table has some 180,000 clones, more than 65% appearing once. Sequences were obtained from PBMCs. Receptors originate from a woman in her 30s in good health and CMV-seropositive.

This clone has just a few counts. The V call is TRBV7-9, the J call TRBJ2-2; D remains unclear. V lost 11 bases, J lost 3 bases, and 4 bases lay in between. The CDR3 extends over 10 amino acids. Germline V lookup: CDR1 SEHNR, CDR2 FQNEAQ (reference sequence). The CDR3 nucleotides are TGTGCCCAGGACACCGGGGAGCTGTTTTTT. Its protein product is CAQDTGELFF.

CDR3 DNA sequence: TGTGCCAGCAGTGGCTCCCTAGGACAGGGGGCGGGGAATGAGCAGTTCTTC. Translated: CASSGSLGQGAGNEQFF. This chain connects TRBV6-1 to TRBJ2-1; 11 nucleotides line up with TRBD1. The germline V gene has CDR1 MNHNS and CDR2 SASEGT. There are 17 residues in the CDR3. J lost 7 bases, V lost 4 bases, and 12 bases had no gene match.

This clone has a handful of counts. The chain combines TRBV28 with TRBJ1-5, with TRBD1 identical over 11 bases. The germline V gene encodes CDR1 MDHEN and CDR2 SYDVKM. The trim removed 5 bases at V and 7 bases at J, leaving 10 bases unmatched. CDR3 length: 16 residues. The CDR3 reads CASSPSGQGASQPQHF. The CDR3 DNA is TGTGCCAGCAGTCCGTCCGGACAGGGGGCAAGCCAGCCCCAGCATTTT. The full variable domain, with the rest looked up from reference TRBV28 and TRBJ1-5, is DVKVTQSSRYLVKRTGEKVFLECVQDMDHENMFWYRQDPGLGLRLIYFSYDVKMKEKGDIPEGYSVSREKKERFSLILESASTNQTSMYLCASSPSGQGASQPQHFGDGTRLSIL.

For this clone: One junction end disagrees with the germline gene, perhaps due to a read error. The CDR3 DNA is TGTGCCAGCAGACCCTCCGGGACAACCTTC. This codes for CASRPSGTTF. This chain connects TRBV5-8 to TRBJ2-7, with TRBD1 as a possible D gene (6 bases). The germline gives CDR1 SGHTS, CDR2 YDEGEE. The CDR3 spans 10 residues. Full variable domain (outside the CDR3, taken from reference TRBV5-8 and TRBJ2-7): EAGVTQSPTHLIKTRGQQATLRCSPISGHTSVYWYQQALGLGLQFLLWYDEGEERNRGNFPPRFSGRQFPNYSSELNVNALELEDSALYLCASRPSGTTFGPGTRLTVT.

The rearrangement links TRBV9 to TRBJ2-3; 8 nucleotides align to TRBD2. CDR1 is SGDLS and CDR2 is YYNGEE in the germline V gene. Trimming at V came to 4 bases and at J to 6 bases, leaving 7 bases not matched to a gene. CDR3 length: 14 residues. This CDR3 is CASSSRTSSDTQYF. The DNA for the CDR3 is TGTGCCAGCAGCTCCAGGACTAGCTCGGATACGCAGTATTTT.

The chain links TRBV9 to TRBJ2-5, with a weak D call TRBD2 (6 bases). Germline CDR1 and CDR2: SGDLS and YYNGEE. This CDR3 is 15 amino acids long. V lost 0 bases to trimming and J lost 9 bases, with 18 bases between them. The CDR3 DNA follows: TGTGCCAGCAGCGTAGGGGGGACTCCCTGGGTGGCCCAGTACTTC. Its translation is CASSVGGTPWVAQYF.

The gene calls are TRBV7-8 and TRBJ2-5; perhaps TRBD1 as D (5 bases). The last part of the DNA fits TRBJ2-7 better; the J call may be wrong. CDR3 length: 16 residues. Germline V lookup: CDR1 SGHVS, CDR2 FQNEAQ. The chain's CDR3 is CASSLVKGRFVYEQYF. The CDR3 region has the DNA TGTGCCAGCAGCTTAGTTAAGGGGCGGTTTGTCTACGAGCAGTACTTC.

This clone was recorded a few times. J is TRBJ2-7 and V is TRBV4-2, with TRBD1 matching 10 bases. From germline, CDR1 is LGHNA and CDR2 YNFKEQ. V shed 5 bases, J shed 3 bases, and the junction held 7 bases outside the gene matches. This CDR3 is 15 amino acids long. CDR3 sequence reads: CASSVRQGAIYEQYF. For the CDR3, the DNA is TGTGCCAGCAGCGTGCGACAGGGGGCGATCTACGAGCAGTACTTC.

The chain couples TRBV18 to TRBJ2-7, with 9 positions matching TRBD1. CDR3 length: 16 residues. Germline CDR1 KGHSH, CDR2 LQKENI. V trimming: 4 bases; J trimming: 0 bases; junction bases outside the gene matches: 7. The CDR3 sequence is CASSQGTGSLSYEQYF. The DNA for the CDR3 is TGTGCCAGCTCACAGGGGACAGGGTCCCTCTCCTACGAGCAGTACTTC.

The rearrangement uses TRBV9 and TRBJ1-3; 8 nucleotides line up with TRBD1. Germline CDR1 reads SGDLS; CDR2 reads YYNGEE. The CDR3 runs 16 residues. After removal of 6 bases from V and 3 bases from J, the junction contained 11 bases not matched to a gene. The CDR3 protein is CASTLLQGASGNTIYF. CDR3 DNA sequence: TGTGCCAGCACCCTACTTCAGGGGGCGAGTGGAAACACCATATATTTT.

This clone was counted a few times. This chain uses TRBV4-2 with TRBJ2-1; TRBD2 agrees at 8 bases. The CDR3 consists of 15 residues. With V trimmed by 4 bases and J by 3 bases, 5 bases remained unmatched. Germline CDR1 reads LGHNA; CDR2 reads YNFKEQ. For the CDR3, the DNA is TGTGCCAGCAGCCTTTGGCTAGCGGGCTACAATGAGCAGTTCTTC. It translates to CASSLWLAGYNEQFF.

The chain uses TRBV6-5 and TRBJ2-1; tentative D call: TRBD2 (5 bases). The CDR3 spans 16 residues. CDR1 MNHEY and CDR2 SVGAGI come from the germline V gene. The germline V and J ends were trimmed by 0 bases and 0 bases, with 9 bases remaining between them. DNA of the CDR3: TGTGCCAGCAGTTACTCGAAAGGGAGCTCCTACAATGAGCAGTTCTTC. This translates into CASSYSKGSSYNEQFF.

The chain has TRBV28 and TRBJ2-7, with 7 positions matching TRBD2. Trimming took 2 bases from V and 4 from J; bases not matched to a gene: 11. The germline V gene has CDR1 MDHEN and CDR2 SYDVKM. The CDR3 is made up of 16 amino acids. CDR3 protein: CASSLGMGGPLYEQYF. The CDR3 nucleotides read TGTGCCAGCAGTTTAGGGATGGGAGGGCCGTTGTACGAGCAGTACTTC.

This chain joins TRBV21-1 and TRBJ1-5; TRBD1, the D gene given by the table, was not confirmed from the DNA. TRBV21-1 is flagged as a pseudogene. CDR3 length: 13 residues. CDR3 loop: CASTDRAHQPQHF. DNA for the CDR3: TGTGCCAGCACAGACAGGGCTCACCAGCCCCAGCATTTT.

The chain carries TRBV2 and TRBJ1-4; the match to TRBD1 covers 9 bases. The CDR3 runs to 16 residues. The V and J ends lost 4 bases and 10 bases, in that order; junction bases with no gene match: 13. CDR1 and CDR2 from the germline V gene are SNHLY and FYNNEI. The CDR3 region is CASSGPTTGGAGKLFF. Here the CDR3 DNA reads TGTGCCAGCAGTGGGCCCACCACAGGGGGCGCGGGAAAACTGTTTTTT.

This sequence joins TRBV4-2 and TRBJ2-3, with 9 bases identical to TRBD2. The CDR3 totals 20 residues. CDR1 LGHNA and CDR2 YNFKEQ come from the germline V gene. V dropped 1 base and J dropped 3; count of bases not matched to a gene: 17. In DNA, the CDR3 is TGTGCCAGCAGCCAAGTCGGAGTCTACGGCGGGGGGGCGAGGACAGATACGCAGTATTTT. Translated: CASSQVGVYGGGARTDTQYF.

This chain connects TRBV25-1 to TRBJ2-1; 13 bases fit TRBD2. The CDR3 contains 17 residues. From germline, CDR1 is MGHDK and CDR2 SYGVNS. Trimming cost V 8 bases and J 10 bases; bases outside gene matches: 17. The CDR3 protein is CASADRGQGLAGNEQFF. CDR3 in DNA: TGTGCCAGCGCAGACAGGGGGCAGGGACTAGCGGGGAACGAGCAGTTCTTC.

This clone was counted a single time. This chain uses TRBV5-1 with TRBJ2-3; the match to TRBD2 covers 7 bases. Germline-derived CDR1 and CDR2 are SGHRS and YFSETQ. CDR3 length: 14 amino acids. Trimming removed 4 bases from V and 2 bases from J; junction bases left unmatched: 4. The CDR3 protein is CASSVTSPTDTQYF. The CDR3 region has the DNA TGCGCCAGCAGCGTGACTAGCCCCACAGATACGCAGTATTTT.